The clone carrying this T cell receptor (beta chain) has a handful of counts. The antigen is undetermined. Preparation of the TCRbeta library used unique molecular identifiers. TCRdb reanalysed the PCR reads using MiXCR and keeps one entry per CDR3 protein. The repertoire consists of approximately 1,000,000 distinct CDR3 sequences, with roughly 29% occurring once and the leading ten covering more than 25%. This specimen belongs to a study of T-cell reconstitution after alpha-beta-depleted transplantation in children. General observations from the study: There were reportedly several hundred expanded graft clones from which alpha-beta T cells came about two months after transplant.

The receptor was derived from a boy under two years old who had a stem cell transplant for SCID, so the T cells may come from the graft donor. Sequences were derived from PBMCs, mostly from graft donor cells, sampled 360 days after TCRalphabeta/CD19-depleted stem cell transplant.

CDR3 region: CSAGQGSNEQFF. Written as DNA, the CDR3 is TGCAGCGCTGGACAGGGGAGCAATGAGCAGTTCTTC. This sequence joins TRBV29-1 and TRBJ2-1, with 9 bases matching TRBD1. This CDR3 region has 12 residues. The junction had 4 bases not matched to a gene; V was cut back by 7 bases and J by 6 bases. Germline V lookup: CDR1 SQVTM, CDR2 ANQGSEA.